These 7 T cell receptor beta chains share one sample of origin, sequenced in a study of T cell responses to AZD1222 COVID-19 vaccine. Assay used: immunoSEQ multiplex PCR; TCRdb lists only in-frame clones, some missing. The sample has 80,000 to 100,000 clones; roughly 85% are singletons. Sequenced material: peripheral blood, taken 28 days after the second AZD1222 dose. These receptors all come from an adult who received the AZD1222 COVID-19 vaccine.

The V call is TRBV5-6, the J call TRBJ1-1, with 7 bases aligning to TRBD1. J gave up 0 bases and V 4 bases, and 6 bases lay outside the gene matches. Per the germline V gene, CDR1 is SGHDT and CDR2 is YYEEEE. CDR3 length equals 15 residues. CDR3 in amino acids: CASSVYRGMNTEAFF. CDR3 nucleotide sequence: TGTGCCAGCAGCGTCTACAGGGGCATGAACACTGAAGCTTTCTTT.

V usage is TRBV7-2 and J usage is TRBJ1-6, with 8 bases aligning to TRBD1. The CDR3 runs to 13 residues. Looked up from germline, CDR1 is SGHTA and CDR2 is FQGNSA. V lost 7 bases, J lost 5 bases, and 1 base stayed unmatched. Written as DNA, the CDR3 is TGTGCCAGCAAGGGACAGGATAATTCACCCCTCCACTTT. Translating it yields CASKGQDNSPLHF. Full variable domain (outside the CDR3, taken from reference TRBV7-2 and TRBJ1-6): GAGVSQSPSNKVTEKGKDVELRCDPISGHTALYWYRQSLGQGLEFLIYFQGNSAPDKSGLPSDRFSAERTGGSVSTLTIQRTQQEDSAVYLCASKGQDNSPLHFGNGTRLTVT.

This clone was seen a single time. The rearrangement joins TRBV6-5 to TRBJ2-7; no clear D gene. The CDR3 runs 14 residues. Trimming removed 6 bases from V and 2 bases from J, with 14 bases in between. CDR1 is MNHEY, CDR2 SVGAGI, per germline. CDR3 sequence reads: CASRTDGLAYEQYF. Written as DNA, the CDR3 is TGTGCCAGCAGAACTGACGGCCTAGCCTACGAGCAGTACTTC.

This sequence joins TRBV14 and TRBJ2-3; possibly TRBD2 for D (6 bases). V lost 2 bases and J 5 bases, leaving 11 bases between the germline ends. This CDR3 is 14 amino acids long. Germline V gene data show CDR1 as SGHDN and CDR2 as FVKESK. The CDR3 DNA follows: TGTGCCAGCAGCCAAAACGGGGGAGAAGATACGCAGTATTTT. It translates to CASSQNGGEDTQYF.

This clone was detected only once. This chain connects TRBV7-9 to TRBJ1-2; D is possibly TRBD1 (5 bases). This CDR3 comprises 13 residues. With 4 bases removed from V and 4 bases from J, the gap between germline ends came to 10 bases. Germline CDR1 reads SEHNR; CDR2 reads FQNEAQ (reference sequence). CDR3 in amino acids: CASSSGRAYGYTF. CDR3 nucleotide sequence: TGTGCCAGCAGCTCAGGGAGGGCCTATGGCTACACCTTC.

This chain links TRBV12-5 with TRBJ1-2; 8 nucleotides agree with TRBD1. This CDR3 comprises 13 residues. With V trimmed by 5 bases and J by 10 bases, 9 bases remained unmatched. Germline V gene data show CDR1 as LGHNT and CDR2 as FRNRAP. In DNA form, the CDR3 reads TGTGCTAGTGGTCTCGGACAGGGACAGGTCTACACCTTC. This gives the protein CASGLGQGQVYTF.

The genes are TRBV3-1 (or the pseudogene TRBV3-2) and TRBJ2-7; TRBD2 might be the D (6 bases). CDR3 size: 13 residues. The V gene lost 6 bases and the J gene lost 7 bases, with 16 bases spanning the gap. CDR1 is LGHDT, CDR2 YNNKEL, per germline (reference sequence). The CDR3 spells CASRYGPAGEQYF. The CDR3 DNA reads as TGTGCCAGCAGGTACGGACCCGCGGGGGAGCAGTACTTC.